These 30 T cell receptor beta chains originate from one sample sequenced in a study of shared clonotypes between healthy human individuals. The data were produced by immunoSEQ multiplex PCR, yet TCRdb's version contains in-frame clones alone and is incomplete. This sample has more than 400,000 clones, with roughly 80% found just once. The sequenced material came from PBMCs. Receptors were obtained from a woman in her thirties or forties in good health. Some clones in this sample may be carry-over from other donors' samples.

V gene TRBV5-1 combines with J gene TRBJ2-5, with TRBD1 matching 8 bases. The CDR3 has 20 amino acids. CDR1 is SGHRS, CDR2 YFSETQ, per germline. The V gene end was trimmed by 4 bases and the J gene end by 5 bases; junction bases not matched to a gene: 25. In DNA form, the CDR3 reads TGCGCCAGCAGCCGCACCCCTCGGGACAGGCCCTTAGGCCGGGGTGAGACCCAGTACTTC. Its translation: CASSRTPRDRPLGRGETQYF.

The chain employs TRBV5-1 and TRBJ1-1; D gene unclear. CDR1 and CDR2 (germline): SGHRS, YFSETQ. The ends were cut back, 2 bases at V and 1 base at J, with 9 bases in the middle. The CDR3 has 14 residues. The CDR3 region has the DNA TGCGCCAGCAGCTTCGAAGGTTGGAACACTGAAGCTTTCTTT. Protein sequence: CASSFEGWNTEAFF.

This clone was seen a few times. The rearrangement joins TRBV10-2 to TRBJ1-1; 7 positions agree with TRBD1. J was trimmed by 1 base and V by 4 bases; bases with no gene match: 3. Per germline, CDR1 WSHSY and CDR2 SAAADI. The CDR3 contains 14 residues. The DNA of the CDR3 is TGCGCCAGCAGTGTGGGACAGTCGAACACTGAAGCTTTCTTT. It yields the protein CASSVGQSNTEAFF.

Details on this clone: This is likely an artifact of a read error, given a far larger clone one base away. This CDR3 is also generated by other DNA sequences in the sample. This chain connects TRBV29-1 to TRBJ2-2; a possible D gene is TRBD2 (5 bases). The CDR3 is 14 amino acids. CDR1 is SQVTM, CDR2 ANQGSEA, per germline. CDR3 bases: TGCAGCGCGGCTGTGGGTCCGAACACCGGGGAGCTGTTTTTC. It yields the protein CSAAVGPNTGELFF.

The chain has TRBV9 and TRBJ2-7, with 9 positions matching TRBD2. The germline gives CDR1 SGDLS, CDR2 YYNGEE. Trimming at V came to 4 bases and at J to 3 bases, leaving 11 bases not matched to a gene. CDR3 size: 16 residues. The CDR3, as DNA: TGTGCCAGCAGCCCATCGAGAGTAGCGGGGGTCTACGAGCAGTACTTC. Its translation: CASSPSRVAGVYEQYF.

A remark on this clone: A far larger clone is one base from this, pointing to a likely read error. Given the absence of the conserved phenylalanine or tryptophan at the CDR3 end, a read error is likely. The V and J genes are TRBV4-1 and TRBJ2-4, with D unresolved. The CDR3 totals 17 residues. CDR1 and CDR2 from the germline V gene are MGHRA and YSYEKL. The ends were cut back, 4 bases at V and 0 bases at J, with 16 bases in the middle. The CDR3 region is CASSPVGSGRAKNIQYL. The CDR3 nucleotides are TGCGCCAGCAGCCCCGTGGGGTCCGGCCGAGCCAAAAACATTCAGTACCTC.

The chain couples TRBV2 to TRBJ1-2; TRBD1 might be the D (5 bases). The CDR3 is 15 amino acids. Germline V gives CDR1 SNHLY, CDR2 FYNNEI. Trimming removed 6 bases at V and 4 bases at J, with 18 bases between. CDR3 coding DNA: TGTGCCAGCAGGGGGGGAGGGAAAAATTTCTATGGCTACACCTTC. It specifies CASRGGGKNFYGYTF.

DNA for the CDR3: TGTGCCGACTCCCCGGCCGTTTCGGATACGCAGTATTTT. Translation gives CADSPAVSDTQYF. The genes are TRBV2 and TRBJ2-3; no reliable D call. The CDR3 extends over 13 amino acids. Germline V gives CDR1 SNHLY, CDR2 FYNNEI. Trimming took 11 bases from V and 6 from J, leaving 18 bases between them.

This clone has only a few counts. This sequence joins TRBV19 and TRBJ2-2; D is perhaps TRBD2 (5 bases). V lost 6 bases to trimming and J lost 4 bases, with 12 bases between them. Per germline, CDR1 LNHDA and CDR2 SQIVND (reference sequence). The CDR3 sequence is 14 residues long. The CDR3, as DNA: TGTGCCAGTAGCACCGGGGTGGGCACCGGGGAGCTGTTTTTT. Its protein is CASSTGVGTGELFF. Full variable domain (outside the CDR3, taken from reference TRBV19 and TRBJ2-2): DGGITQSPKYLFRKEGQNVTLSCEQNLNHDAMYWYRQDPGQGLRLIYYSQIVNDFQKGDIAEGYSVSREKKESFPLTVTSAQKNPTAFYLCASSTGVGTGELFFGEGSRLTVL.

J is TRBJ2-3 and V is TRBV5-1; TRBD2 matches 9 bases. The CDR3 contains 17 residues. V shed 1 base and J 2 bases; nucleotides not matched to a gene: 8. Looked up from germline, CDR1 is SGHRS and CDR2 is YFSETQ. CDR3 sequence reads: CASSLLGSGSDTDTQYF. The DNA for the CDR3 is TGCGCCAGCAGCTTGTTGGGTAGCGGGAGTGACACAGATACGCAGTATTTT.

This chain links TRBV5-1 with TRBJ2-7, with 7 positions matching TRBD1. The V and J ends lost 4 bases and 3 bases, in that order; junction bases with no gene match: 7. This CDR3 comprises 14 residues. Germline V lookup: CDR1 SGHRS, CDR2 YFSETQ. The CDR3 loop reads CASSPEGALYEQYF. The CDR3 nucleotides read TGCGCCAGCAGCCCAGAGGGGGCTCTCTACGAGCAGTACTTC.

The chain employs TRBV13 and TRBJ1-1, with TRBD1 identical over 8 bases. The germline CDR1 and CDR2 sequences are PRHDT and FYEKMQ (reference sequence). The CDR3 totals 17 residues. J gave up 4 bases and V 2 bases, and 12 bases lay outside the gene matches. The CDR3 DNA is TGTGCCAGCAGCTTAAGGATCGAGTGGCAGGGGGCCACTGAAGCTTTCTTT. Translation gives CASSLRIEWQGATEAFF.

A word on this clone: Other nucleotide sequences from this sample produce the same CDR3. J is TRBJ2-7 and V is TRBV2, with D perhaps given as TRBD1 or TRBD2 (5 bases each). Between the trimmed V and J ends, which lost 3 bases and 3 bases, there was a span of 6 bases. This CDR3 region has 12 residues. CDR1 and CDR2 (germline): SNHLY, FYNNEI. CDR3 nucleotides: TGTGCCAGCAGTGAGGGGGTCTACGAGCAGTACTTC. Its protein is CASSEGVYEQYF.

The V call is TRBV2, the J call TRBJ2-7; maybe TRBD1 (5 bases). CDR1 and CDR2 from the germline V gene are SNHLY and FYNNEI. V lost 3 bases and J lost 5, with 17 bases in between. This CDR3 comprises 15 residues. DNA for the CDR3: TGTGCCAGCAGTGATGTATTCGCAGGGCGGAACGAGCAGTACTTC. Encoded protein: CASSDVFAGRNEQYF.

The rearrangement links TRBV6-1 to TRBJ1-2; D gene unclear. This CDR3 is built from 15 residues. Germline V lookup: CDR1 MNHNS, CDR2 SASEGT. The germline V and J ends were trimmed by 4 bases and 3 bases, with 15 bases remaining between them. The CDR3 DNA is TGTGCCAGCAGTGTGACGAGGGCCGATGACTATGGCTACACCTTC. Translation: CASSVTRADDYGYTF.

Details on this clone: A read error may explain this, as a much larger clone is one base away. Other nucleotide sequences in the sample specify the same CDR3. This chain joins TRBV9 and TRBJ2-7, with 9 bases lining up with TRBD1. The CDR3 is 15 amino acids. Germline CDR1 reads SGDLS; CDR2 reads YYNGEE. DNA for the CDR3: TGTGCTAGCAGCGTAGAGGGGACAGGGTCCTACGAGCAGTACTTC. Amino acids: CASSVEGTGSYEQYF.

This clone appeared many times. The same CDR3 also results from other DNA sequences found in this sample. The chain couples TRBV2 to TRBJ2-2; possibly TRBD1 for D (5 bases). Germline V gene data show CDR1 as SNHLY and CDR2 as FYNNEI. CDR3 size: 14 residues. V lost 8 bases, J lost 0 bases, and 10 bases lay in between. The CDR3 DNA reads TGTGCCAGCGCTGACAGCGCGAACACCGGGGAGCTGTTTTTT. Translation: CASADSANTGELFF.

Concerning this clone itself: The likely explanation is a read error, given a far larger clone one base away. The same CDR3 arises from other DNA sequences in this sample as well. The chain uses TRBV25-1 and TRBJ2-7, with 8 bases fitting TRBD1. The CDR3 totals 16 residues. The germline V gene has CDR1 MGHDK and CDR2 SYGVNS. The CDR3 DNA sequence: TGTGCCAGCAGTCAACCAGGGGGCGTAAACTCCTACGAGCAGTACTTT. Translation: CASSQPGGVNSYEQYF.

In its sample, this clone was seen once. The J gene is TRBJ1-1, the V gene TRBV27, with D uncertain. Germline CDR1 MNHEY, CDR2 SMNVEV (reference sequence). The V gene lost 4 bases and the J gene lost 1 base, with 7 bases spanning the gap. The CDR3 is 13 amino acids. As DNA, the CDR3 is TGTGCCAGCAGTTCGGCCTCGAACACTGAAGCTTTCTTT. Translation: CASSSASNTEAFF.

The V call is TRBV27, the J call TRBJ2-1; 9 bases are a match to TRBD1. J lost 1 base, V lost 6 bases, and 7 bases had no gene match. The CDR3 is made up of 16 amino acids. Germline V gene sequence: CDR1 MNHEY, CDR2 SMNVEV (reference sequence). CDR3 coding DNA: TGTGCCAGCAGACTGGGACAGGGTATGTCCTACAATGAGCAGTTCTTC. Its protein product is CASRLGQGMSYNEQFF.

Points on this clone: This likely stems from a read error, as it lies one base from a far larger clone. The CDR3 end shows no conserved phenylalanine or tryptophan, and so a read error is likely. The CDR3 sequence: CASSQVIEKLFL. The CDR3 nucleotides read TGTGCCAGCAGCCAAGTAATCGAAAAACTGTTTCTT. V gene TRBV14 combines with J gene TRBJ1-4; D gene ambiguous. The ends were cut back, 1 base at V and 8 bases at J, with 5 bases in the middle. Germline V CDR1 and CDR2: SGHDN, FVKESK. CDR3 size: 12 residues.

The genes are TRBV1 and TRBJ1-1. TRBV1 is listed as a pseudogene. The CDR3 has 14 amino acids. The CDR3 spells CTSSQDGLLLEAFF. DNA for the CDR3: TGCACCAGCAGCCAAGACGGGCTCCTCCTAGAAGCTTTCTTT.

This chain uses TRBV10-2 with TRBJ1-1; D gene uncertain. Germline loops: CDR1 WSHSY, CDR2 SAAADI. The CDR3 loop spans 11 amino acids. The V and J ends lost 6 bases and 3 bases respectively, with 5 bases between them. CDR3 sequence: CASREDTEAFF. CDR3 coding DNA: TGCGCCAGCAGGGAGGACACTGAAGCTTTCTTT.

This clone was recorded only once. The rearrangement uses TRBV2 and TRBJ1-5; no definite D call. CDR3 length: 15 amino acids. Germline V gene data show CDR1 as SNHLY and CDR2 as FYNNEI. V was trimmed by 2 bases and J by 2 bases, leaving 10 bases between them. CDR3 nucleotide sequence: TGTGCCAGCAGTGAATGGCCCGCCGGCAATCAGCCCCAGCATTTT. Protein sequence: CASSEWPAGNQPQHF.

The table lists this clone with a count of one. The chain employs TRBV5-6 and TRBJ2-3; D is perhaps TRBD1 or TRBD2 (6 bases each). The CDR3 spans 17 residues. V was shortened by 0 bases and J by 3 bases, with 17 bases between the two germline ends. Germline lookup yields CDR1 SGHDT and CDR2 YYEEEE. This chain's CDR3 is CASSLETGDTQTDTQYF. The CDR3 nucleotides are TGTGCCAGCAGCTTGGAGACGGGGGACACCCAAACAGATACGCAGTATTTT.

This chain uses TRBV10-3 with TRBJ2-7, with D maybe TRBD1 (5 bases). Between the trimmed V and J ends, which lost 2 bases and 2 bases, there was a span of 10 bases. The length of the CDR3 is 14 residues. CDR1 and CDR2 from the germline V gene are ENHRY and SYGVKD. The CDR3 loop is CAISERQGTYEQYF. The CDR3 DNA sequence: TGTGCCATCAGTGAGCGGCAGGGAACCTACGAGCAGTACTTC.

This chain links TRBV15 with TRBJ1-1, with 12 bases aligning to TRBD1. Per the germline V gene, CDR1 is LNHNV and CDR2 is YYDKDF (reference sequence). The CDR3 contains 13 residues. J lost 11 bases, V lost 5 bases, and 6 bases had no gene match. CDR3 amino acids: CATSGGQGALAFF. As DNA, the CDR3 is TGTGCCACCAGCGGGGGACAGGGGGCGCTGGCTTTCTTT.

The chain is built from TRBV27 and TRBJ2-4, with D perhaps matching TRBD1 (6 bases). The V gene's germline CDR1 is MNHEY and CDR2 SMNVEV (reference sequence). Trimming took 3 bases from V and 5 from J, leaving 11 bases between them. This CDR3 has 14 amino acids. The CDR3, as DNA: TGTGCCAGCAGTTTTGTGGGACAAGAAAACATTCAGTACTTC. It encodes CASSFVGQENIQYF.

As regards this clone: A much larger clonotype is one base distant, so this may be a read error. V gene TRBV9 combines with J gene TRBJ2-3; 8 bases agree with TRBD1. Germline CDR1 is SGDLS and CDR2 is YYNGEE. V shed 3 bases and J 2 bases; nucleotides not matched to a gene: 14. The CDR3 runs to 18 residues. CDR3 DNA sequence: TGTGCCAGCAGCGCCAATCCGGGACAGGAAACTCCCACAGATACGCAGTATTTT. This translates into CASSANPGQETPTDTQYF.

This rearrangement joins TRBV2 to TRBJ2-5; no definite D call. The germline V gene has CDR1 SNHLY and CDR2 FYNNEI. Trimming shortened V by 5 bases and J by 5 bases, and 9 bases separated the two germline ends. The CDR3 runs 12 residues. The CDR3 region is CASSRAQETQYF. In nucleotides, the CDR3 is TGTGCCAGCAGTCGCGCCCAGGAGACCCAGTACTTC.